This T cell receptor beta chain is from a study of T cell responses to AZD1222 COVID-19 vaccine. Sequenced by immunoSEQ multiplex PCR; TCRdb stores in-frame clones only, minus some. The sample holds about 140,000 clones. Germline CDR1 is SGHRS and CDR2 is YFSETQ. CDR3 length equals 14 residues. The V end lost 1 base, the J end lost 4 bases, and 12 bases lay between the germline ends. Sequenced sample: peripheral blood. This sequence was found in an adult in good health. The chain links TRBV5-1 to TRBJ2-7, with a tentative D call TRBD1 (6 bases). CDR3 DNA: TGCGCCAGCAGCTTGAGGGGGATTCAGTACGAGCAGTACTTC. Amino acids: CASSLRGIQYEQYF.